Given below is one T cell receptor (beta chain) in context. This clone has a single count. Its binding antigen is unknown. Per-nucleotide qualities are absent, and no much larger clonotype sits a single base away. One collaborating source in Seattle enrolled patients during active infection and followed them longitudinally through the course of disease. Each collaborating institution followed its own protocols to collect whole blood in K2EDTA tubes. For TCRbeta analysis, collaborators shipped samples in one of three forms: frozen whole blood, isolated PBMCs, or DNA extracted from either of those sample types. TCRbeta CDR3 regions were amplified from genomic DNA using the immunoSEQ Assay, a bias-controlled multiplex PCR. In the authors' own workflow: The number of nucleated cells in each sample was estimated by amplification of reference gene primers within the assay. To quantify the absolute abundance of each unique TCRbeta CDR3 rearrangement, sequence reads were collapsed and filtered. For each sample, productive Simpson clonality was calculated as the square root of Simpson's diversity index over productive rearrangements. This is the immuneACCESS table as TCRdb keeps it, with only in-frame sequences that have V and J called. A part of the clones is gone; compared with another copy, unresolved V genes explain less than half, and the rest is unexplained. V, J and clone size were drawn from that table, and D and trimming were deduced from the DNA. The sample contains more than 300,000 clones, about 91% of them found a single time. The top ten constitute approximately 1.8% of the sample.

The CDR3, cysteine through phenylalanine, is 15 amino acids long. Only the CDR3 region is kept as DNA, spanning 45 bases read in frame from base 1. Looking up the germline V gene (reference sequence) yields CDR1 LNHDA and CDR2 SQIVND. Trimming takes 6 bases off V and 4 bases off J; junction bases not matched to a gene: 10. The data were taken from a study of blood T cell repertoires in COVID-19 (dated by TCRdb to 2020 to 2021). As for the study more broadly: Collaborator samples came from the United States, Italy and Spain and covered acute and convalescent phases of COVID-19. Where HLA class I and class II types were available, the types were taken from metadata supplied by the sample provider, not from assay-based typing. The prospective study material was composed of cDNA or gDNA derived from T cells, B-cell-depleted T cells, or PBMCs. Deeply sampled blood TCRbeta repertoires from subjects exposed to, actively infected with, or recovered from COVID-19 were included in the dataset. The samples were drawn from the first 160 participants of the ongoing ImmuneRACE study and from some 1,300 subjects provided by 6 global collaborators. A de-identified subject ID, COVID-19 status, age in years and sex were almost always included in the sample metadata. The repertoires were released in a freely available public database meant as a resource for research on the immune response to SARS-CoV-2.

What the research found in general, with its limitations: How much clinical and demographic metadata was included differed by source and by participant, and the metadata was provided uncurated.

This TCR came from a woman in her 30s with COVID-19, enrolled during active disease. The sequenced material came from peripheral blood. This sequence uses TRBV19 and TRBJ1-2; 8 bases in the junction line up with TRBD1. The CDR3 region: CASRRPGQESYGYTF. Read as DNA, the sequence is TGTGCCAGTAGGAGACCGGGACAGGAGTCCTATGGCTACACCTTC.